The source of this T cell receptor (beta chain) is a study of control samples from healthy donors and cancer patients. The method was immunoSEQ multiplex PCR; TCRdb's version includes in-frame clones alone and lacks a portion of them. The sample comprises 100,000 to 150,000 clones, around 92% of which are singletons, and around 2.1% rests with the top ten. As regards this clone: The junction and the germline gene differ at one end; a read error may be behind it. Other nucleotide sequences in the sample specify the same CDR3.

Germline V lookup: CDR1 MNHEY, CDR2 SVGAGI. The CDR3 length is 14 residues. This TCR was sampled from a woman between 50 and 59 years old in good health. Specimen: blood. V is TRBV6-5 and J is TRBJ2-3; 9 bases fit TRBD1. The CDR3 spells CASSHRTGADTQYF. In nucleotides, the CDR3 is TGTGCCAGCAGCCACAGGACAGGGGCAGATACACAGTATTTT.